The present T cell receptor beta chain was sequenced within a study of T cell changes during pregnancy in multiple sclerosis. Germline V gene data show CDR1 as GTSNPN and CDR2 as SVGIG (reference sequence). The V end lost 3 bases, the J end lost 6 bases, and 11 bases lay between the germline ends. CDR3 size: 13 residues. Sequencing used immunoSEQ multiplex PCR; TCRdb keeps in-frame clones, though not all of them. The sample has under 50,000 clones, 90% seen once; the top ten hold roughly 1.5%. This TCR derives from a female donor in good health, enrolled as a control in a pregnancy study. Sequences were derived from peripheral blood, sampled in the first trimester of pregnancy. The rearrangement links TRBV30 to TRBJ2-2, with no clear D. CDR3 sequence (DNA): TGTGCCTGGAGGGCCGTCCGGGCCGGGGAGCTGTTTTTT. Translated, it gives CAWRAVRAGELFF.